These 29 T cell receptor beta chains were sequenced from one sample in a study of T-cell reconstitution after alpha-beta-depleted transplantation in children. Unique molecular identifiers were used in preparing the TCRbeta library. A single record per CDR3 protein comes from TCRdb applying MiXCR to the PCR reads. This table has about 980,000 distinct CDR3 sequences, 25% to 35% appearing once. The starting material was PBMCs, mostly from graft donor cells, obtained 360 days after TCRalphabeta/CD19-depleted stem cell transplant. The receptor source for this set is a boy under two years old who had a stem cell transplant for SCID, so the T cells may come from the graft donor.

The chain has TRBV11-1 and TRBJ2-1; D remains ambiguous. V shed 1 base and J shed 2 bases, with 18 bases lying between them. Germline V gives CDR1 SGHAT, CDR2 FQDESV (reference sequence). This CDR3 is 18 amino acids long. CDR3 DNA sequence: TGTGCCAGCAGCTTAGACAGATCTGGGCAGGTTGCCTACAATGAGCAGTTCTTC. This sequence encodes CASSLDRSGQVAYNEQFF.

Notes on this clonotype: Since the CDR3 does not end with the conserved phenylalanine or tryptophan, this likely comes from a read error. The chain employs TRBV2 and TRBJ1-6; tentatively, D is TRBD1 (5 bases). This CDR3 has 15 residues. The germline CDR1 and CDR2 sequences are SNHLY and FYNNEI. V shed 3 bases and J shed 3 bases, with 9 bases lying between them. CDR3 amino acids: CASSDVGGYNSPLHC. CDR3 bases: TGTGCCAGCAGTGATGTCGGGGGCTATAATTCACCCCTCCACTGT.

The V call is TRBV4-2, the J call TRBJ2-7, with D uncertain. This CDR3 contains 13 residues. Trimming shortened V by 1 base and J by 3 bases, and 7 bases separated the two germline ends. CDR1 is LGHNA, CDR2 YNFKEQ, per germline. The CDR3 region is CASSQVLGYEQYF. The CDR3 coding sequence is TGTGCCAGCAGCCAAGTCTTGGGCTACGAGCAGTACTTC.

The chain carries TRBV10-3 and TRBJ2-7; D gene uncertain. The germline CDR1 and CDR2 sequences are ENHRY and SYGVKD. The CDR3 runs 12 residues. V lost 11 bases, J lost 2 bases, and 13 bases lay in between. The CDR3 reads CASGLWAYEQYF. The CDR3 nucleotides are TGTGCCTCCGGTTTGTGGGCCTACGAGCAGTACTTC.

The gene calls are TRBV9 and TRBJ1-3; D is unclear. Trimming stripped 0 bases from V and 4 bases from J, with 5 bases between. The germline V gene encodes CDR1 SGDLS and CDR2 YYNGEE. The CDR3 runs 13 residues. CDR3 region: CASSVAGGNTIYF. Written as DNA, the CDR3 is TGTGCCAGCAGCGTAGCTGGGGGAAACACCATATATTTT.

The V call is TRBV5-1, the J call TRBJ2-7; 7 bases fit TRBD1. Per germline, CDR1 SGHRS and CDR2 YFSETQ. V was clipped by 5 bases and J by 4 bases; unmatched bases: 12. CDR3 length: 15 residues. The CDR3 nucleotides are TGCGCCAGCAGTTTTGATGGGACAGCTATTTACGAGCAGTACTTC. Protein product: CASSFDGTAIYEQYF.

This clonotype was seen a handful of times. V gene TRBV4-2 combines with J gene TRBJ1-1, with a possible D match to TRBD1 (6 bases). Deletions cut 4 bases from V and 5 bases from J, with 14 bases between. Germline assignment: CDR1 LGHNA and CDR2 YNFKEQ. There are 14 residues in the CDR3. The CDR3 DNA is TGTGCCAGCAGCCTTGAAGTTCAGGGGACTGAAGCTTTCTTT. Its translation: CASSLEVQGTEAFF.

This clonotype has more than one count but fewer than ten. V usage is TRBV4-1 and J usage is TRBJ2-1; D remains ambiguous. The CDR3 is made up of 17 amino acids. Germline loops: CDR1 MGHRA, CDR2 YSYEKL. V was pared by 1 base and J by 4 bases, with 17 bases between. This chain's CDR3 is CASSQVSGRRVYNEQFF. CDR3 in DNA: TGCGCCAGCAGCCAAGTATCTGGACGCCGGGTATACAATGAGCAGTTCTTC.

Concerning this clonotype itself: One end of the junction is discordant with germline, which a read error may explain. This chain connects TRBV7-9 to TRBJ2-5; 7 bases are a match to TRBD2. Germline values: CDR1 SEHNR, CDR2 FQNEAQ (reference sequence). The CDR3 extends over 17 amino acids. CDR3 in amino acids: CASTLGWAGERQETQYF. Written as DNA, the CDR3 is TGTGCCAGCACCTTAGGTTGGGCGGGGGAAAGGCAAGAGACCCAGTACTTC.

In nucleotides, the CDR3 is TGTGCCAGCAGTGTCAGACAGGGCCGAATGAACACTGAAGCTTTCTTT. Its protein product is CASSVRQGRMNTEAFF. The V call is TRBV28, the J call TRBJ1-1; 7 bases agree with TRBD1. Trimming cost V 5 bases and J 0 bases; bases outside gene matches: 9. The germline V gene encodes CDR1 MDHEN and CDR2 SYDVKM. The CDR3 sequence is 16 residues long.

This clonotype was seen only a few times. The CDR3 here is CASSPYRSTSGDAYEQYF. In DNA, the CDR3 is TGCGCCAGCAGCCCTTACCGCTCGACTAGCGGGGACGCCTACGAGCAGTACTTC. The chain recombines TRBV5-1 with TRBJ2-7; 11 bases are a match to TRBD2. This CDR3 spans 18 amino acids. CDR1 and CDR2 (germline): SGHRS, YFSETQ. With V trimmed by 4 bases and J by 2 bases, 14 bases remained unmatched.

The rearrangement links TRBV29-1 to TRBJ2-3; D may be TRBD2 (5 bases). Germline V gene lookup returns CDR1 SQVTM and CDR2 ANQGSEA. The germline V and J ends were trimmed by 3 bases and 5 bases, with 15 bases remaining between them. The CDR3 totals 14 residues. The CDR3 loop reads CSVDRVGVGDTQYF. The CDR3 bases are TGCAGCGTTGATAGGGTCGGGGTGGGAGATACGCAGTATTTT.

V and J are TRBV12-3 or TRBV12-4 and TRBJ1-1; D ambiguous. There are 11 residues in the CDR3. V gave up 5 bases and J gave up 7 bases, with 8 bases separating them. The CDR3 protein is CASSRPGEAFF. CDR3 bases: TGTGCCAGCAGTCGTCCGGGTGAAGCTTTCTTT.

The chain links TRBV5-1 to TRBJ2-5; 9 bases map to TRBD1. The V segment lost 7 bases and the J segment 4 bases; nucleotides outside the gene matches: 8. The germline CDR1 and CDR2 sequences are SGHRS and YFSETQ. CDR3 length equals 14 residues. The CDR3 nucleotides are TGCGCCAGCCGCCCGTACAGGGGGCGAGAGACCCAGTACTTC. Translated: CASRPYRGRETQYF.

This clonotype occurred a few times. The chain carries TRBV6-5 and TRBJ1-5; 9 bases map to TRBD1. CDR3 length equals 15 residues. The V gene's germline CDR1 is MNHEY and CDR2 SVGAGI. Trimming cost V 3 bases and J 5 bases; bases outside gene matches: 5. The CDR3 loop reads CASSYTGGADQPQHF. The CDR3 region has the DNA TGTGCCAGCAGTTATACAGGGGGCGCGGATCAGCCCCAGCATTTT.

This clonotype was counted between two and nine times. The V gene is TRBV28, the J gene TRBJ2-7, with 15 bases fitting TRBD2. The J segment lost 5 bases and the V segment lost 5 bases, leaving 7 bases of the junction unmatched. CDR3 size: 16 residues. Germline V gives CDR1 MDHEN, CDR2 SYDVKM. As DNA, the CDR3 is TGTGCCAGCAGTGACGGACTAGCGGGGGGGCAGAACGAGCAGTACTTC. It yields the protein CASSDGLAGGQNEQYF.

The gene calls are TRBV12-3 or TRBV12-4 and TRBJ1-2, with 10 bases fitting TRBD1. V lost 7 bases to trimming and J lost 6 bases; unmatched junction nucleotides: 20. The CDR3 contains 18 residues. The CDR3 loop reads CASTFYAGTGDSSDGYTF. In nucleotides, the CDR3 is TGTGCCAGCACCTTCTATGCCGGGACAGGGGACTCTTCGGATGGCTACACCTTC.

At least ten counts were recorded for this clonotype. Its ends do not fully match the called genes, so a read error is possible. This chain joins TRBV5-1 and TRBJ2-1; the D gene could be TRBD1 or TRBD2 (6 bases each). There are 17 residues in the CDR3. CDR1 is SGHRS, CDR2 YFSETQ, per germline. CDR3 in amino acids: CASSLVGGLSSYNEQFF. The CDR3 bases are TGTGCCAGCAGCTTAGTAGGGGGGCTGAGCTCCTACAATGAGCAGTTCTTC.

The chain joins TRBV29-1 to TRBJ2-2; D might be TRBD1 (6 bases). The CDR3 is made up of 13 amino acids. Germline V CDR1 and CDR2: SQVTM, ANQGSEA. The V end lost 6 bases, the J end lost 1 base, and 9 bases lay between the germline ends. Here the CDR3 reads CSVRGQNTGELFF. The CDR3 DNA follows: TGCAGCGTACGGGGACAGAACACCGGGGAGCTGTTTTTT.

The genes are TRBV12-3 or TRBV12-4 and TRBJ2-1; 9 positions match TRBD1. The CDR3 is 15 amino acids. Trimming at V came to 5 bases and at J to 1 base, leaving 3 bases not matched to a gene. The CDR3 loop is CASSRQGESYNEQFF. CDR3 in DNA: TGTGCCAGCAGTCGACAGGGGGAATCCTACAATGAGCAGTTCTTC.

This clonotype appeared a few times. CDR3 in DNA: TGCGCCAGCAGCAAACCAGGGAGCGAGCAGTACTTC. The encoded protein is CASSKPGSEQYF. The chain links TRBV5-1 to TRBJ2-7, with D perhaps assigned TRBD1 or TRBD2 (5 bases each). Trimming shortened V by 4 bases and J by 6 bases, and 11 bases separated the two germline ends. Germline V gene sequence: CDR1 SGHRS, CDR2 YFSETQ. There are 12 residues in the CDR3.

The chain recombines TRBV6-5 with TRBJ2-2; D tentatively fits TRBD1 or TRBD2 (6 bases each). The CDR3 contains 17 residues. CDR1 MNHEY and CDR2 SVGAGI come from the germline V gene. The V end was cut by 2 bases, the J end by 4 bases, with 17 bases between. The DNA of the CDR3 is TGTGCCAGCAGTTACAGGAGGGACATCCGAGGCACCGGGGAGCTGTTTTTT. The encoded protein is CASSYRRDIRGTGELFF.

This chain links TRBV4-2 with TRBJ1-4; D is possibly TRBD1 (6 bases). Germline V gene sequence: CDR1 LGHNA, CDR2 YNFKEQ. Deletions cut 0 bases from V and 5 bases from J, with 16 bases between. This CDR3 has 17 residues. The chain's CDR3 is CASSQEGAHQANEKLFF. The CDR3 coding sequence is TGTGCCAGCAGCCAAGAGGGGGCACATCAGGCGAATGAAAAACTGTTTTTT.

The chain is built from TRBV3-1 and TRBJ1-2; possible D gene TRBD1, 6 bases. From germline, CDR1 is LGHDT and CDR2 YNNKEL (reference sequence). The length of the CDR3 is 14 residues. V was cut by 5 bases and J by 6 bases, with 16 bases left in between. The DNA for the CDR3 is TGTGCCAGCAGCAGGGAAAGGGGGGCGAATGGCTACACCTTC. This codes for CASSRERGANGYTF.

This clonotype occurred many times. The DNA for the CDR3 is TGTGCCAGCAGTTTTGGGGGTAATGAGCAGTTCTTC. Its protein is CASSFGGNEQFF. This chain uses TRBV12-3 or TRBV12-4 with TRBJ2-1, with D possibly being TRBD1 or TRBD2 (5 bases each). Trimming took 3 bases from V and 7 from J, leaving 7 bases between them. The CDR3 sequence is 12 residues long.

This clonotype has a handful of counts. The chain is built from TRBV6-5 and TRBJ1-5, with 7 nucleotides matching TRBD1. The germline CDR1 and CDR2 sequences are MNHEY and SVGAGI. V dropped 0 bases and J dropped 2; count of bases not matched to a gene: 4. The CDR3 consists of 16 residues. The chain's CDR3 is CASSYSADRGNQPQHF. The CDR3 DNA reads as TGTGCCAGCAGTTACTCTGCCGACAGGGGCAATCAGCCCCAGCATTTT.

The chain uses TRBV2 and TRBJ1-2; weak D call: TRBD1 (6 bases). This CDR3 spans 14 amino acids. Trimming shortened V by 4 bases and J by 6 bases, and 15 bases separated the two germline ends. Germline values: CDR1 SNHLY, CDR2 FYNNEI. CDR3 amino acids: CASSVFRGADGYTF. The DNA for the CDR3 is TGTGCCAGCAGTGTATTTCGGGGGGCGGATGGCTACACCTTC.

Remarks on this clonotype: One base away lies a much larger clone, so this may be a sequencing read error. The V gene is TRBV20-1, the J gene TRBJ2-1, with 12 nucleotides matching TRBD2. Germline values: CDR1 DFQATT, CDR2 SNEGSKA (reference sequence). The CDR3 loop spans 17 amino acids. The CDR3 nucleotides are TGCTGTGCTAGAGAGTGGGGCTCTAGCGGGGGGGCAAGGGAGCAGTTCTTC. Translating it yields CCAREWGSSGGAREQFF.

There are a few counts of this clonotype. The CDR3 DNA follows: TGTGCCATCAGTGCCCTCCTTAGAAGCTCTGGAAACACCATATATTTT. Translating it yields CAISALLRSSGNTIYF. The chain links TRBV10-3 to TRBJ1-3; unclear D gene. The CDR3 runs 16 residues. Trimming pared 4 bases from V and 0 bases from J, leaving 13 bases between. Per germline, CDR1 ENHRY and CDR2 SYGVKD.